This TCR beta chain came from a study of T cells after yellow fever vaccination. TCRdb ran MiXCR on the 5' RACE reads and lists one entry per CDR3 protein. This sample has fewer than 400,000 distinct CDR3 sequences, with 6.2% found just once. This clonotype occurred a few times. Its specificity is unknown. Germline-derived CDR1 and CDR2 are MNHEY and SVGAGI. The CDR3 is 12 amino acids. Study-wide results and limits: The booster response re-showed most primary clones: around 96% CD4, over 80% CD8.

The J gene is TRBJ1-6, the V gene TRBV6-5; maybe TRBD1 (6 bases). The sequences come from PBMCs, collected 5 days after the yellow fever booster vaccination. This sequence was found in a man aged 25-45 years who received the YFV17D yellow fever vaccine. This chain's CDR3 is CAGRTGSSPLHF. In nucleotides, the CDR3 is TGTGCAGGAAGAACAGGGAGTTCACCCCTCCACTTT.